One sample yielded the 22 T cell receptor beta chains listed below, sequenced in a study of identical twins. TCRdb processed the 5' RACE reads anew with MiXCR; each CDR3 protein has one entry. This table has 700,000 to 950,000 distinct CDR3 sequences, about 12% appearing once. These data were also reused for a study on yellow fever vaccine responses in identical twins.

Sequenced: PBMCs. Receptor source: a woman aged 18-30 years in good health.

J is TRBJ1-2 and V is TRBV6-2 or TRBV6-3; D is uncertain. The V end lost 1 base, the J end lost 4 bases, and 4 bases lay between the germline ends. CDR1 MNHEY and CDR2 SVGEGT come from the germline V gene. The CDR3 totals 12 residues. This CDR3 is CASSYFSYGYTF. CDR3 DNA sequence: TGTGCCAGCAGTTACTTCAGCTATGGCTACACCTTC.

V is TRBV7-9 and J is TRBJ2-5, with a possible D match to TRBD1 (6 bases). Trimming took 3 bases from V and 3 from J, leaving 17 bases between them. Germline V gene lookup returns CDR1 SEHNR and CDR2 FQNEAQ (reference sequence). The CDR3 contains 16 residues. The CDR3 DNA reads as TGTGCCAGCAGCTTCCACCCTGTGGGGGCAGAAGAGACCCAGTACTTC. This encodes CASSFHPVGAEETQYF. The full variable domain, its missing parts supplied by reference TRBV7-9 and TRBJ2-5, is DTGVSQNPRHKITKRGQNVTFRCDPISEHNRLYWYRQTLGQGPEFLTYFQNEAQLEKSRLLSDRFSAERPKGSFSTLEIQRTEQGDSAMYLCASSFHPVGAEETQYFGPGTRLLVL.

The chain is built from TRBV29-1 and TRBJ1-1; D may be TRBD1 (5 bases). The CDR3 contains 13 residues. V dropped 5 bases and J dropped 3 bases, with 13 bases sitting between them. Germline V lookup: CDR1 SQVTM, CDR2 ANQGSEA. CDR3 loop: CSVKGLGDTEAFF. The DNA of the CDR3 is TGCAGCGTTAAGGGACTTGGGGACACTGAAGCTTTCTTT.

In this sample, this clonotype turned up a few times. This rearrangement joins TRBV7-9 to TRBJ1-1; TRBD1 agrees at 7 bases. The V and J ends lost 4 bases and 7 bases, in that order; junction bases with no gene match: 15. The germline V gene has CDR1 SEHNR and CDR2 FQNEAQ (reference sequence). The CDR3 is made up of 16 amino acids. CDR3 protein: CASSSSKKGALGEAFF. CDR3 DNA: TGTGCCAGCAGCTCCTCAAAAAAGGGGGCTTTGGGTGAAGCTTTCTTT.

The chain employs TRBV11-1 and TRBJ2-3; 7 bases line up with TRBD2. Germline CDR1 reads SGHAT; CDR2 reads FQDESV (reference sequence). Losses at the gene ends were 3 bases for V and 1 base for J; bases not matched to a gene: 16. The CDR3 covers 19 residues. The CDR3 here is CASSFGSQREGWGTDTQYF. CDR3 nucleotides: TGTGCCAGCAGCTTCGGTTCCCAGCGGGAAGGGTGGGGCACAGATACGCAGTATTTT.

Only a few counts were recorded for this clonotype. The V gene is TRBV12-3 or TRBV12-4, the J gene TRBJ2-5; unclear D gene. V was cut by 3 bases and J by 2 bases, with 16 bases left in between. The CDR3 consists of 16 residues. CDR3 region: CASSFTTSYTQETQYF. The CDR3, as DNA: TGTGCCAGCAGTTTTACCACCTCGTATACACAAGAGACCCAGTACTTC.

This clonotype showed up just a few times. The chain links TRBV29-1 to TRBJ1-1; the D is unclear. Germline CDR1 and CDR2: SQVTM and ANQGSEA. Trimming left V 6 bases short and J 1 base short, with 9 bases between. The CDR3 runs 12 residues. CDR3 amino acids: CSVCPGNTEAFF. CDR3 in DNA: TGCAGCGTGTGCCCGGGGAACACTGAAGCTTTCTTT.

This clonotype turned up a few times. The rearrangement links TRBV2 to TRBJ1-4, with D tentatively TRBD1 (5 bases). This CDR3 spans 16 amino acids. The V and J ends lost 8 bases and 4 bases respectively, with 20 bases between them. The germline V gene encodes CDR1 SNHLY and CDR2 FYNNEI. The CDR3 sequence is CASAQGQMPYNEKLFF. CDR3 in DNA: TGTGCCAGCGCACAAGGACAAATGCCTTATAATGAAAAACTGTTTTTT. The variable domain in full, completed from reference TRBV2 and TRBJ1-4, reads EPEVTQTPSHQVTQMGQEVILRCVPISNHLYFYWYRQILGQKVEFLVSFYNNEISEKSEIFDDQFSVERPDGSNFTLKIRSTKLEDSAMYFCASAQGQMPYNEKLFFGSGTQLSVL.

The J gene is TRBJ2-3, the V gene TRBV7-9; 9 nucleotides match TRBD2. The CDR3 spans 15 residues. Germline loops: CDR1 SEHNR, CDR2 FQNEAQ (reference sequence). The J segment lost 7 bases and the V segment lost 4 bases, leaving 9 bases of the junction unmatched. The CDR3 DNA sequence: TGTGCCAGCAGCTCAAGCGGGGGGCCGACTAATACGCAGTATTTT. This translates into CASSSSGGPTNTQYF.

The chain recombines TRBV19 with TRBJ2-7; perhaps D is TRBD1 or TRBD2 (5 bases each). Germline V gene lookup returns CDR1 LNHDA and CDR2 SQIVND (reference sequence). The CDR3 is 15 amino acids. V was pared by 7 bases and J by 4 bases, with 20 bases between. CDR3 region: CASTKKLGPNYEQYF. For the CDR3, the DNA is TGTGCCAGTACAAAAAAACTGGGACCGAATTACGAGCAGTACTTC.

V gene TRBV5-6 combines with J gene TRBJ2-5; D call uncertain. The V and J ends lost 1 base and 3 bases respectively, with 13 bases between them. The CDR3 is 15 residues long. Germline V gene lookup returns CDR1 SGHDT and CDR2 YYEEEE. The DNA of the CDR3 is TGTGCCAGCAGCTTGTGGGTAGTAGGGAAAGAGACCCAGTACTTC. Translation gives CASSLWVVGKETQYF. The full variable domain, its missing parts supplied by reference TRBV5-6 and TRBJ2-5, is DAGVTQSPTHLIKTRGQQVTLRCSPKSGHDTVSWYQQALGQGPQFIFQYYEEEERQRGNFPDRFSGHQFPNYSSELNVNALLLGDSALYLCASSLWVVGKETQYFGPGTRLLVL.

The table lists this clonotype with many counts. The chain has TRBV12-3 or TRBV12-4 and TRBJ2-2; TRBD1 is a possible D gene (5 bases). The V and J ends lost 3 bases and 7 bases respectively, with 12 bases between them. The CDR3 sequence is 14 residues long. The CDR3: CASSFMGLGGELFF. The CDR3 coding sequence is TGTGCCAGCAGTTTCATGGGGCTCGGCGGGGAGCTGTTTTTT.

The chain is built from TRBV15 and TRBJ2-1; D uncertain. Germline V CDR1 and CDR2: LNHNV, YYDKDF (reference sequence). This CDR3 spans 13 amino acids. The ends were cut back, 0 bases at V and 9 bases at J, with 9 bases in the middle. The CDR3 here is CATSRDGLREQFF. CDR3 coding DNA: TGTGCCACCAGCAGAGATGGTCTCCGTGAGCAGTTCTTC. The full variable domain, rest sourced from reference TRBV15 and TRBJ2-1, is DAMVIQNPRYQVTQFGKPVTLSCSQTLNHNVMYWYQQKSSQAPKLLFHYYDKDFNNEADTPDNFQSRRPNTSFCFLDIRSPGLGDTAMYLCATSRDGLREQFFGPGTRLTVL.

The sample holds a few counts of this clonotype. The chain employs TRBV24-1 and TRBJ2-5, with D perhaps matching TRBD2 (5 bases). The CDR3 extends over 15 amino acids. CDR1 is KGHDR and CDR2 is SFDVKD in the germline V gene. Between the trimmed V and J ends, which lost 1 base and 2 bases, there was a span of 10 bases. CDR3 nucleotide sequence: TGTGCCACCAGTGATTTAGCCAGCGGACAAGAGACCCAGTACTTC. This encodes CATSDLASGQETQYF.

In this sample, this clonotype turned up a few times. The rearrangement joins TRBV10-3 to TRBJ2-5; TRBD2 is a possible D gene (6 bases). The germline V gene encodes CDR1 ENHRY and CDR2 SYGVKD. The CDR3 is 13 residues long. Trimming left V 3 bases short and J 2 bases short, with 7 bases between. The DNA for the CDR3 is TGTGCCATCAGTGACGGAGGGCAAGAGACCCAGTACTTC. Translation gives CAISDGGQETQYF.

This clonotype has only a few counts. This chain connects TRBV10-1 to TRBJ2-1, with TRBD2 matching over 8 bases. This CDR3 contains 15 residues. Germline assignment: CDR1 WNHNN and CDR2 SYGVQD (reference sequence). Trimming cost V 8 bases and J 7 bases; bases outside gene matches: 13. In nucleotides, the CDR3 is TGCGCCAGCCGCACTTCTTTTAAGCGGGGGAATGAGCAGTTCTTC. It yields the protein CASRTSFKRGNEQFF.

This clonotype was detected only a few times. V is TRBV20-1 and J is TRBJ2-7, with D uncertain. The germline V gene has CDR1 DFQATT and CDR2 SNEGSKA (reference sequence). The CDR3 sequence is 15 residues long. The ends were cut back, 3 bases at V and 4 bases at J, with 19 bases in the middle. The chain's CDR3 is CSARGDISKLYEQYV. CDR3 coding DNA: TGCAGTGCTAGGGGCGACATCTCAAAACTTTACGAGCAGTACGTC.

This clonotype was recorded at least ten times. V is TRBV7-8 and J is TRBJ2-3, with 10 bases that match TRBD2. The ends lost 0 bases at V and 6 bases at J; junction bases unmatched: 6. This CDR3 is 16 amino acids long. Germline CDR1 is SGHVS and CDR2 is FQNEAQ. The CDR3 DNA sequence: TGTGCCAGCAGCTTAGCGGCTAGCGGGGGAACGGATACGCAGTATTTT. Translating gives CASSLAASGGTDTQYF.

The chain is built from TRBV18 and TRBJ2-1, with TRBD1 matching over 9 bases. There are 13 residues in the CDR3. J gave up 12 bases and V 2 bases, and 5 bases lay outside the gene matches. CDR1 and CDR2 from the germline V gene are KGHSH and LQKENI. CDR3 amino acids: CASSPTGQGLQFF. For the CDR3, the DNA is TGTGCCAGCTCACCAACAGGACAGGGGTTGCAGTTCTTC.

This clonotype came up a few times. Just one base apart from a much larger clone, this may be a read error. The chain employs TRBV6-1 and TRBJ2-7; no definite D call. The CDR3 is 9 residues long. The germline V gene encodes CDR1 MNHNS and CDR2 SASEGT. V was trimmed by 8 bases and J by 5 bases, leaving 4 bases between them. In nucleotides, the CDR3 is TGTGCCAGCGGGGACGAGCAGTACTTC. Encoded protein: CASGDEQYF.

The V and J genes are TRBV28 and TRBJ2-1; 8 bases map to TRBD1. The junction had 10 bases not matched to a gene; V was cut back by 5 bases and J by 4 bases. The CDR3 runs to 16 residues. The germline V gene has CDR1 MDHEN and CDR2 SYDVKM. In DNA form, the CDR3 reads TGTGCCAGCAGTACAACCTCAGGGGGCGCTTACAATGAGCAGTTCTTC. Translated, it gives CASSTTSGGAYNEQFF.

This clonotype has more than one count but fewer than ten. V usage is TRBV20-1 and J usage is TRBJ2-3, with TRBD2 identical over 10 bases. Trimming took 4 bases from V and 0 from J; bases not matched to a gene: 10. Germline V gives CDR1 DFQATT, CDR2 SNEGSKA (reference sequence). The CDR3 spans 17 residues. This chain's CDR3 is CSATLTSGRASTDTQYF. The DNA of the CDR3 is TGCAGTGCTACCCTGACTAGCGGGCGTGCTAGCACAGATACGCAGTATTTT.